This TCR beta chain was found in a study of T-cell reconstitution after alpha-beta-depleted transplantation in children. This clonotype was found many times. TCRbeta library preparation incorporated unique molecular identifiers. TCRdb reprocessed the PCR reads with MiXCR, giving one entry per CDR3 protein. The data show 98,000 or so distinct CDR3 sequences, 5% to 7% seen once. The CDR3 covers 15 residues. Trimming removed 3 bases from V and 4 bases from J; junction bases left unmatched: 5. This chain joins TRBV12-3 or TRBV12-4 and TRBJ2-5, with 10 positions matching TRBD1. The TCR originated in a male patient between 2 and 10 years old who had a stem cell transplant for acute lymphoblastic leukemia, so the T cells may come from the graft donor. The input for sequencing was PBMCs, mostly from graft donor cells, taken 360 days after TCRalphabeta/CD19-depleted stem cell transplant. The CDR3: CASSFRDRGVETQYF. CDR3 nucleotides: TGTGCCAGCAGTTTCAGGGACAGGGGCGTAGAGACCCAGTACTTC.